Following are 7 T cell receptor beta chains from one sample sequenced in a study of blood T cell repertoires in COVID-19. Clones were sequenced by immunoSEQ multiplex PCR, and TCRdb holds only the in-frame ones, with some missing. The sample consists of about 210,000 clones, more than 70% of them appearing once. Specimen: PBMCs or T cells enriched from blood (not recorded which). Source of these receptors: a man aged 25 to 40 with acute COVID-19.

CDR3 nucleotide sequence: TGTGCCACCAGCAGAGATGGGACAGGGTCCACTGAAGCTTTCTTT. It translates to CATSRDGTGSTEAFF. The V gene is TRBV15, the J gene TRBJ1-1; 9 bases align to TRBD1. The germline V gene encodes CDR1 LNHNV and CDR2 YYDKDF (reference sequence). The CDR3 runs 15 residues. J was trimmed by 4 bases and V by 0 bases; bases with no gene match: 3.

The chain combines TRBV5-6 with TRBJ2-6; no clear D gene. The germline V gene has CDR1 SGHDT and CDR2 YYEEEE. CDR3 length equals 15 residues. With 3 bases removed from V and 0 bases from J, the gap between germline ends came to 7 bases. CDR3 sequence (DNA): TGTGCCAGCAGCTCCGCAGGCTCTGGGGCCAACGTCCTGACTTTC. It encodes CASSSAGSGANVLTF.

The chain links TRBV7-9 to TRBJ1-5, with no clear D. There are 13 residues in the CDR3. Germline CDR1 SEHNR, CDR2 FQNEAQ (reference sequence). The V end was cut by 4 bases, the J end by 9 bases, with 13 bases between. CDR3 sequence reads: CASSSDGVGPQHF. The CDR3, as DNA: TGTGCCAGCAGCTCGGACGGGGTAGGGCCCCAGCATTTT.

V usage is TRBV12-3 or TRBV12-4 and J usage is TRBJ2-2; D ambiguous. V was clipped by 11 bases and J by 5 bases, with 9 bases between them. The length of the CDR3 is 11 residues. CDR3 in amino acids: CAASQTGELFF. The CDR3 DNA follows: TGTGCCGCAAGTCAGACCGGGGAGCTGTTTTTT.

This clone came up once. The chain joins TRBV4-1 to TRBJ1-5, with 8 bases matching TRBD1. There are 15 residues in the CDR3. Trimming at V came to 1 base and at J to 5 bases, leaving 4 bases not matched to a gene. Germline CDR1 MGHRA, CDR2 YSYEKL. CDR3 residues: CASSQADRGHQPQHF. The CDR3, as DNA: TGCGCCAGCAGCCAAGCCGACAGGGGTCATCAGCCCCAGCATTTT.

This chain links TRBV4-1 with TRBJ2-1; 10 bases agree with TRBD2. V trimming: 3 bases; J trimming: 0 bases; junction bases outside the gene matches: 8. CDR3 length: 18 residues. CDR1 MGHRA and CDR2 YSYEKL come from the germline V gene. The CDR3 region is CASSHDVAGGSSYNEQFF. CDR3 DNA: TGCGCCAGCAGCCACGACGTAGCGGGGGGAAGCTCCTACAATGAGCAGTTCTTC.

This clone occurred a few times. In nucleotides, the CDR3 is TGTGCCAGCAGCACTCGGAGTGTCACAGATACGCAGTATTTT. Translating it yields CASSTRSVTDTQYF. V is TRBV7-2 and J is TRBJ2-3; D unclear. The CDR3 has 14 residues. V was pared by 5 bases and J by 2 bases, with 11 bases between. Germline V gives CDR1 SGHTA, CDR2 FQGNSA.